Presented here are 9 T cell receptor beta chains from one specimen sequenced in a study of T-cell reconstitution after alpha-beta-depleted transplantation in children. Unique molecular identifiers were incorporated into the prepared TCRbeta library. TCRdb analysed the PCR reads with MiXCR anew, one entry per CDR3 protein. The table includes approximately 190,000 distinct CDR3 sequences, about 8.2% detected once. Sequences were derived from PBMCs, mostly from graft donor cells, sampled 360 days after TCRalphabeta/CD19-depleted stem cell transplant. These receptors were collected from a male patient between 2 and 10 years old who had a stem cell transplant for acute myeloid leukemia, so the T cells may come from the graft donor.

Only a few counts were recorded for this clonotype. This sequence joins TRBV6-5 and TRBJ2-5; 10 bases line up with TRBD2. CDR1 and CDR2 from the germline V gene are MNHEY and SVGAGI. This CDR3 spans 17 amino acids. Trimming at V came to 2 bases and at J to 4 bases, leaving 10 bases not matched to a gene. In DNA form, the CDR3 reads TGTGCCAGCAGTTACCGCTCCCATTCTAGCGGGAGAGAGACCCAGTACTTC. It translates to CASSYRSHSSGRETQYF.

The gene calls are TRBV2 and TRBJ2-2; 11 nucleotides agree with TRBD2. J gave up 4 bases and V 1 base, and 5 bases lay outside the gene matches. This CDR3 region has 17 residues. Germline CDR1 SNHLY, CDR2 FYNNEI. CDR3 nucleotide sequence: TGTGCCAGCAGTGAAGAACTAGCGGGAGTGGGCACCGGGGAGCTGTTTTTT. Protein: CASSEELAGVGTGELFF.

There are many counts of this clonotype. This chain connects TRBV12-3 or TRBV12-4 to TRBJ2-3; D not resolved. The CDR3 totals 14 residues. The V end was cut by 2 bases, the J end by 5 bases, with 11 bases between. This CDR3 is CASSLSAIGDTQYF. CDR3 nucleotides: TGTGCCAGCAGTTTATCCGCCATTGGAGATACGCAGTATTTT.

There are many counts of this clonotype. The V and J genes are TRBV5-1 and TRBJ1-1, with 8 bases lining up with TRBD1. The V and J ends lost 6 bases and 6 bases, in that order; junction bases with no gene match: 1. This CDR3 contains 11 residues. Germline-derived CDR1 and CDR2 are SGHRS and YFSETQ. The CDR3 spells CASKGQAEAFF. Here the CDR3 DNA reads TGCGCCAGCAAGGGACAGGCTGAAGCTTTCTTT.

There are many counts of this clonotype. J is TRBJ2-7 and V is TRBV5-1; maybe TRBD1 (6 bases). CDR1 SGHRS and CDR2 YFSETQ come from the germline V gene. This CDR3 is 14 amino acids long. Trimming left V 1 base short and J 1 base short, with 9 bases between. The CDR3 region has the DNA TGCGCCAGCAGCTTGTGGACAGAATCCTACGAGCAGTACTTC. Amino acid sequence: CASSLWTESYEQYF.

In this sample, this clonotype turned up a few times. CDR3 nucleotides: TGCAGCGTTGAAAGCGGGTTGGTTGAGCAGTTCTTC. Its translation: CSVESGLVEQFF. The gene calls are TRBV29-1 and TRBJ2-1; D might be TRBD2 (6 bases). Germline V CDR1 and CDR2: SQVTM, ANQGSEA. The V end was cut by 2 bases, the J end by 9 bases, with 11 bases between. CDR3 length equals 12 residues.

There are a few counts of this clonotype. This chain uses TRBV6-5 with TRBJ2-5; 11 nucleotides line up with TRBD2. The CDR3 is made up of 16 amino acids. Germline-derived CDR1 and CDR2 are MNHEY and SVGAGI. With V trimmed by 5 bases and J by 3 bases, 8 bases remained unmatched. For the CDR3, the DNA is TGTGCCAGCAGTAACCCGCTAGCGGGGGGAAAAGAGACCCAGTACTTC. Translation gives CASSNPLAGGKETQYF.

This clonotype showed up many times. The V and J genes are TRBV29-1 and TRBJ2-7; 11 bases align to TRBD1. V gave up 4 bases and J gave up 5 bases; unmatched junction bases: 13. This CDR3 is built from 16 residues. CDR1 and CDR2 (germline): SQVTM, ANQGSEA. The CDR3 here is CSVATSRTGGYHEQYF. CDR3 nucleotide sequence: TGCAGCGTTGCAACTTCCCGGACAGGGGGCTACCACGAGCAGTACTTC.

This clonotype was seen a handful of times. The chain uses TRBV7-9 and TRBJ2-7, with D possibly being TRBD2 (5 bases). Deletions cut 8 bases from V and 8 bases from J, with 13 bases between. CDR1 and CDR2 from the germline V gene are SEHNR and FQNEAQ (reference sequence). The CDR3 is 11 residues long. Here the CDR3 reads CASALREKQYV. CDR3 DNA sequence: TGTGCCAGCGCGTTGAGGGAGAAGCAGTACGTC.